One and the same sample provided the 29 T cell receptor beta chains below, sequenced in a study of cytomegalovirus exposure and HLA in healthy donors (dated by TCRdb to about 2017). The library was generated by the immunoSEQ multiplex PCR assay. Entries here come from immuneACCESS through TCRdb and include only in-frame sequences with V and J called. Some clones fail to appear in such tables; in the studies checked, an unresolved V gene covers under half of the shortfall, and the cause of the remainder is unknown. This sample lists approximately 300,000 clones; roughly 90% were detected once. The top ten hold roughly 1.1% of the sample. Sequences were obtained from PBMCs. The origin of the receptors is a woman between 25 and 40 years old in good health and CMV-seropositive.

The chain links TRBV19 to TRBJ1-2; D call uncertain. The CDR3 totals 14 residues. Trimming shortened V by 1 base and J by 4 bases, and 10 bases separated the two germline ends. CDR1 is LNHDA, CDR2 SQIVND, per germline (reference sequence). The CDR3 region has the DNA TGTGCCAGTAGTATAGTTTCCGGGAGCTATGGCTACACCTTC. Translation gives CASSIVSGSYGYTF.

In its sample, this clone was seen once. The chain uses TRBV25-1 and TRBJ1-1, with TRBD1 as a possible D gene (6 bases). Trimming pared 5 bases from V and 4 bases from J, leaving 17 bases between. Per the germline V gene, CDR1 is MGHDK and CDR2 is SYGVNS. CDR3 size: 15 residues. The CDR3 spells CASSPLRGGFTEAFF. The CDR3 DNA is TGTGCCAGCAGTCCTTTACGAGGGGGGTTCACTGAAGCTTTCTTT.

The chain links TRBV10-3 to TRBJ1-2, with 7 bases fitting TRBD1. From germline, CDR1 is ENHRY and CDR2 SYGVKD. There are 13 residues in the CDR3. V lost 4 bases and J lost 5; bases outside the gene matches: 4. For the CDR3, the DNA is TGTGCCATCAGTGCCGGGACAGCTTATGGCTACACCTTC. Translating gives CAISAGTAYGYTF.

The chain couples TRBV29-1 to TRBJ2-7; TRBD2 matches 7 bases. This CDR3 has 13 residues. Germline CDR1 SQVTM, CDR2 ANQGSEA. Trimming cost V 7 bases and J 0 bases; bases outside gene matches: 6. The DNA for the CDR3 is TGCAGCGCCCAAGGCGGGGGCTCCTACGAGCAGTACTTC. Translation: CSAQGGGSYEQYF.

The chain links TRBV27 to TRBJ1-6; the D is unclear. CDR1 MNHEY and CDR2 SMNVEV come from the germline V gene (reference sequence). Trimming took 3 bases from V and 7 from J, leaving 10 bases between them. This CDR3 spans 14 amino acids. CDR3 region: CASSLRVMNSPLHF. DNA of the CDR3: TGTGCCAGCAGTTTGCGGGTTATGAATTCACCCCTCCACTTT.

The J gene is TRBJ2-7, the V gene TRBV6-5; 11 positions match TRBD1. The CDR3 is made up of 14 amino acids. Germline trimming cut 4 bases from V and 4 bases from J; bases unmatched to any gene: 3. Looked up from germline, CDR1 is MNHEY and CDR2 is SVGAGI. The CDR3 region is CASSWDRGNYEQYF. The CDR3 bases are TGTGCCAGCAGTTGGGACAGGGGGAATTACGAGCAGTACTTC.

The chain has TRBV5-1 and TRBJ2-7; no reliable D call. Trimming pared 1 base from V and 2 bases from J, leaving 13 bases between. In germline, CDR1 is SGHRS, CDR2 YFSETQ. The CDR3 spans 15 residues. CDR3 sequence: CASSLSRMLPYEQYF. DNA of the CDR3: TGCGCCAGCAGCTTGAGCAGAATGCTTCCCTACGAGCAGTACTTC.

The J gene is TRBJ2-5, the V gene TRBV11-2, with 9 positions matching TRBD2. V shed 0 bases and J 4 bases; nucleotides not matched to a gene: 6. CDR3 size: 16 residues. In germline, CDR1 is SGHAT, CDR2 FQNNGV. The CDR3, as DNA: TGTGCCAGCAGCTTAGACGGCGGGGGGGCGGGAGAGACCCAGTACTTC. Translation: CASSLDGGGAGETQYF. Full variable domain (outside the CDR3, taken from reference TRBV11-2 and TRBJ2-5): EAGVAQSPRYKIIEKRQSVAFWCNPISGHATLYWYQQILGQGPKLLIQFQNNGVVDDSQLPKDRFSAERLKGVDSTLKIQPAKLEDSAVYLCASSLDGGGAGETQYFGPGTRLLVL.

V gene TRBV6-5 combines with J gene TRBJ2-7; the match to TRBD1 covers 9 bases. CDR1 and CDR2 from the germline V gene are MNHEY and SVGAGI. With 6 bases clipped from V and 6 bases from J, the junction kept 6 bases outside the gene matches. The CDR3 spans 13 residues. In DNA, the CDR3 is TGTGCCAGCAGACCGACAGGGGGAGCCGAGCAGTACTTC. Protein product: CASRPTGGAEQYF.

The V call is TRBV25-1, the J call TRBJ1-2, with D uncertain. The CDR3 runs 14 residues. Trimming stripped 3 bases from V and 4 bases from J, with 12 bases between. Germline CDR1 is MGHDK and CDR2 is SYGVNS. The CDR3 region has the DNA TGTGCCAGCAGTGACTCGGCCTCGGGCTATGGCTACACCTTC. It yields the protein CASSDSASGYGYTF.

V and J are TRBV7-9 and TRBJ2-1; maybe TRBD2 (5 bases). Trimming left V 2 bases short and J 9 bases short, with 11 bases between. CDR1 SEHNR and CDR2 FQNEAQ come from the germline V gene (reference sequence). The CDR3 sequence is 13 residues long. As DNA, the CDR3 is TGTGCCAGCAGCTTAATGGAGGCAGGTGAGCAGTTCTTC. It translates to CASSLMEAGEQFF.

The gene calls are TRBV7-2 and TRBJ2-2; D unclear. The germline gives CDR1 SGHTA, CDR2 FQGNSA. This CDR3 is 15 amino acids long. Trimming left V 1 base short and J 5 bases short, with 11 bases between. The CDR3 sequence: CASSLETAQTGELFF. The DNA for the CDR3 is TGTGCCAGCAGCTTAGAGACGGCACAGACCGGGGAGCTGTTTTTT.

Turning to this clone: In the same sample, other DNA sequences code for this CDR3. CDR3 coding DNA: TGTGCCAGCAGTGAACGGGACACGTCCTACGAGCAGTACTTC. Translated: CASSERDTSYEQYF. This chain connects TRBV7-6 to TRBJ2-7; possibly TRBD1 for D (6 bases). CDR1 and CDR2 (germline): SGHVS, FNYEAQ. V was clipped by 6 bases and J by 1 base, with 13 bases between them. This CDR3 is 14 amino acids long.

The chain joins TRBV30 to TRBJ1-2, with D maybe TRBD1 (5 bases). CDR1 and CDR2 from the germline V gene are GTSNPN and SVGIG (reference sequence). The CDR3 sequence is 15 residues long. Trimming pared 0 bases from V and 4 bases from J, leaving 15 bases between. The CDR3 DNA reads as TGTGCCTGGAGTGTAGGCAGTCCTGGGGCCTATGGCTACACCTTC. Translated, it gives CAWSVGSPGAYGYTF.

As DNA, the CDR3 is TGTGCCAGCAGCTCTGCCGGGACAGGGGAGTATCAGTTGTACGAGCAGTACTTC. Protein product: CASSSAGTGEYQLYEQYF. This chain uses TRBV7-9 with TRBJ2-7; 10 bases are shared with TRBD1. J lost 4 bases, V lost 4 bases, and 16 bases had no gene match. Germline CDR1 and CDR2: SEHNR and FQNEAQ (reference sequence). This CDR3 comprises 18 residues.

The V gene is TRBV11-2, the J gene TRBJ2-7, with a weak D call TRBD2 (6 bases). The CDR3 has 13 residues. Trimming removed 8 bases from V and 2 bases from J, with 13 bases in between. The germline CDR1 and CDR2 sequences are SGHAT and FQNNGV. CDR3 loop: CASRRDAAYEQYF. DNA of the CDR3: TGTGCCAGCCGGCGGGACGCTGCCTACGAGCAGTACTTC.

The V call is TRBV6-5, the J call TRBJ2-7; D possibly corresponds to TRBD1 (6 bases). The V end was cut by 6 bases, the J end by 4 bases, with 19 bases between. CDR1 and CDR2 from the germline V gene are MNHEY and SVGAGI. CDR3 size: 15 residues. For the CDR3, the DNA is TGTGCCAGCAGGGGATCTACAGGGAAGGGGTACGAGCAGTACTTC. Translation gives CASRGSTGKGYEQYF.

CDR3: CASKGAPNTEAFF. The CDR3 DNA is TGTGCCAGCAAGGGGGCCCCGAACACTGAAGCTTTCTTT. The V gene is TRBV28, the J gene TRBJ1-1, with 7 bases that match TRBD1. V trimming: 7 bases; J trimming: 1 base; junction bases outside the gene matches: 3. Germline assignment: CDR1 MDHEN and CDR2 SYDVKM. The CDR3 totals 13 residues.

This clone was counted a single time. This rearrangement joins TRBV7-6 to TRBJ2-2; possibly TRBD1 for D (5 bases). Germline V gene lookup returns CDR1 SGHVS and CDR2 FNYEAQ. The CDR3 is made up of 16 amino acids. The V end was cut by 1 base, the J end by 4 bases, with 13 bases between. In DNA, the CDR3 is TGTGCCAGCAGCTTAGACCCCCAGGGAAGCACCGGGGAGCTGTTTTTT. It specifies CASSLDPQGSTGELFF.

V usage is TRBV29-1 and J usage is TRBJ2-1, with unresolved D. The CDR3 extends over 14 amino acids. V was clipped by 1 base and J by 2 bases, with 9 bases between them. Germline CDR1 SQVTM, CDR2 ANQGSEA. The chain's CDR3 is CSVEGQWAYNEQFF. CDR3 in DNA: TGCAGCGTTGAAGGGCAGTGGGCCTACAATGAGCAGTTCTTC.

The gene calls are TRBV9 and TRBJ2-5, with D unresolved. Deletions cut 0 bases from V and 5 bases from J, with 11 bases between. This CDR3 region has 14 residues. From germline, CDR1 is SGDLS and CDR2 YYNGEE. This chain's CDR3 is CASSVGPGGETQYF. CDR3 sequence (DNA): TGTGCCAGCAGCGTAGGTCCAGGTGGCGAGACCCAGTACTTC.

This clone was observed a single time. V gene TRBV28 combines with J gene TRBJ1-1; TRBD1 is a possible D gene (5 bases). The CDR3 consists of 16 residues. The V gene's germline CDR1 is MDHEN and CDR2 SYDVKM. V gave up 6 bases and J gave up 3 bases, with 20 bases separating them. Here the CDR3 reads CASSPLRRGRDTEAFF. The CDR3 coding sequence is TGTGCCAGCAGCCCCCTGAGGAGGGGCCGGGACACTGAAGCTTTCTTT.

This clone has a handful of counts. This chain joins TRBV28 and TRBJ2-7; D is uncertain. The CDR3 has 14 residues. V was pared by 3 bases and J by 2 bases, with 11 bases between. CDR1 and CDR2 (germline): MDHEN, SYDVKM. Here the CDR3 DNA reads TGTGCCAGCAGTTTTTTGGCGGAGACCTACGAGCAGTACTTC. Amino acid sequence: CASSFLAETYEQYF.

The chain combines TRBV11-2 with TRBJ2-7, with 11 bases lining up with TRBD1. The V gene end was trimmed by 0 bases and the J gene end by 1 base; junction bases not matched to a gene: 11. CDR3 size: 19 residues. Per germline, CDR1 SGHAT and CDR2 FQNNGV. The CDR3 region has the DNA TGTGCCAGCAGCTTAGATAGTGGCGGGACAGGGGGTCGTTCCTACGAGCAGTACTTC. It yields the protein CASSLDSGGTGGRSYEQYF. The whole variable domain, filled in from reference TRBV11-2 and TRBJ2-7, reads EAGVAQSPRYKIIEKRQSVAFWCNPISGHATLYWYQQILGQGPKLLIQFQNNGVVDDSQLPKDRFSAERLKGVDSTLKIQPAKLEDSAVYLCASSLDSGGTGGRSYEQYFGPGTRLTVT.

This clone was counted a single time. CDR3 sequence (DNA): TGTGCCAGCAGCCTGACAGGGGCGAACACTGAAGCTTTCTTT. Translation: CASSLTGANTEAFF. The chain links TRBV6-5 to TRBJ1-1; 8 bases map to TRBD1. The germline V gene has CDR1 MNHEY and CDR2 SVGAGI. The V gene end was trimmed by 6 bases and the J gene end by 1 base; junction bases not matched to a gene: 4. CDR3 length: 14 amino acids.

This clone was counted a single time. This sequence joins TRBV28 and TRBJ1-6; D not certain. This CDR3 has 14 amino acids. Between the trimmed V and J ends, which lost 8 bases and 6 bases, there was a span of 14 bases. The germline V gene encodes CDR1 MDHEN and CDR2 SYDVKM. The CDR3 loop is CASRVAGSNSPLHF. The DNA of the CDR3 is TGTGCCAGCCGTGTCGCCGGTTCTAATTCACCCCTCCACTTT. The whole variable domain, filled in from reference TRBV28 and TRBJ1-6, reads DVKVTQSSRYLVKRTGEKVFLECVQDMDHENMFWYRQDPGLGLRLIYFSYDVKMKEKGDIPEGYSVSREKKERFSLILESASTNQTSMYLCASRVAGSNSPLHFGNGTRLTVT.

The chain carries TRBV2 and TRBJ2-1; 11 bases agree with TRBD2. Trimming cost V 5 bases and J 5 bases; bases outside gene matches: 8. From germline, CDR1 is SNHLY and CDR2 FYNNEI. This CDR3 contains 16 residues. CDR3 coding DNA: TGTGCCAGCAGTCAAAAAGGGACTAGCGGAAACAATGAGCAGTTCTTC. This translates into CASSQKGTSGNNEQFF.

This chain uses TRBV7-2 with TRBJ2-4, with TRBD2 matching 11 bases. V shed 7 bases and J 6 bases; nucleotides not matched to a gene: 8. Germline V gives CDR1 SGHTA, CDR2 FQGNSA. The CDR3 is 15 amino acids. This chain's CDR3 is CASKKTGTSGNIQYF. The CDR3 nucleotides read TGTGCCAGCAAAAAGACCGGGACTAGCGGAAACATTCAGTACTTC. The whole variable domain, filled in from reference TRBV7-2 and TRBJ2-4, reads GAGVSQSPSNKVTEKGKDVELRCDPISGHTALYWYRQSLGQGLEFLIYFQGNSAPDKSGLPSDRFSAERTGGSVSTLTIQRTQQEDSAVYLCASKKTGTSGNIQYFGAGTRLSVL.

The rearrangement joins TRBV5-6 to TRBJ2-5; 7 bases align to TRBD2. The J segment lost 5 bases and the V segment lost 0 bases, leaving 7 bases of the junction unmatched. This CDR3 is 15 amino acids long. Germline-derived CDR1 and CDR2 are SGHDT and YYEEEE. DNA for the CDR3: TGTGCCAGCAGCTTGGCTTTCGAGGGAGGGGAGACCCAGTACTTC. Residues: CASSLAFEGGETQYF. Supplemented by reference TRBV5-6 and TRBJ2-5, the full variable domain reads DAGVTQSPTHLIKTRGQQVTLRCSPKSGHDTVSWYQQALGQGPQFIFQYYEEEERQRGNFPDRFSGHQFPNYSSELNVNALLLGDSALYLCASSLAFEGGETQYFGPGTRLLVL.